This T cell receptor (beta chain) was documented in a study of post-analysis software for immune sequencing data. Study-wide background: The disease courses covered relapsing-remitting, secondary progressive and progressive-relapsing multiple sclerosis.

A remark on this clonotype: The antigen is undetermined.

This CDR3 has 14 amino acids. The germline gives CDR1 MNHEY, CDR2 SVGAGI. General observations from the study: Four or five TRBV segments, TRBV5-6, TRBV5-1 and TRBV20-1 among them, were found more frequent in patients than controls. Under the F measure, samples that were prepared in one batch clustered strongly together. Normalized Chao1 diversity in multiple sclerosis patients fell significantly below that of controls.

Every TCR beta cDNA library bore unique molecular identifiers. TCRdb redid the calling of the PCR reads with MiXCR, one entry per CDR3 protein. The table shows approximately 770,000 distinct CDR3 sequences, with 46% occurring only once. The clonotype was recovered from a girl between 10 and 17 years old with multiple sclerosis. V gene TRBV6-5 combines with J gene TRBJ2-5, with no clear D. The DNA matches TRBJ2-7 better at its end, which makes the J call doubtful. The source material was blood. CDR3 amino acids: CASSYSGFPYEQYF. The CDR3 DNA reads TGTGCCAGCAGTTACTCTGGGTTCCCATACGAGCAGTACTTC.